The rows below give T cell receptor beta chains drawn from one sample of a study of cytomegalovirus exposure and HLA in healthy donors. TCRdb's table, derived via immunoSEQ multiplex PCR, lists solely in-frame clones and lacks some. This listing includes around 71,000 clones. The sequenced material came from PBMCs. All receptors come from a woman under 40 in good health and CMV-seronegative. Both conserved end residues are part of each CDR3. The D gene is left open where the match is weak.

>TRBJ1-1|NA|14|TRBV28
CASSLLGVNTEAFF
TGTGCCAGCAGTTTATTAGGGGTGAACACTGAAGCTTTCTTT
>TRBJ1-1|NA|15|TRBV11-2
CASSPVPQGQTEAFF
TGTGCCAGCAGCCCCGTTCCGCAAGGACAGACTGAAGCTTTCTTT
>TRBJ1-1|NA|15|TRBV18
CASSPRGALNTEAFF
TGTGCCAGCTCACCTCGCGGAGCTTTGAACACTGAAGCTTTCTTT
>TRBJ2-5|NA|13|TRBV29-1
CSVEGLGGETQYF
TGCAGCGTTGAGGGGTTAGGGGGAGAGACCCAGTACTTC
>TRBJ2-1|NA|13|TRBV6-1
CASSLKTTGEQFF
TGTGCCAGCAGCCTTAAAACGACAGGAGAGCAGTTCTTC
>TRBJ2-7|NA|13|TRBV5-1
CASSLAPGNEQYF
TGCGCCAGCAGCTTGGCCCCGGGGAACGAGCAGTACTTC
>TRBJ2-7|TRBD2|15|TRBV5-1
CASSLGKREVYEQYF
TGCGCCAGCAGCTTGGGGAAGCGGGAGGTTTACGAGCAGTACTTC
>TRBJ1-1|NA|14|TRBV5-1
CASSEGRGGTEAFF
TGCGCCAGCAGCGAAGGAAGGGGGGGTACTGAAGCTTTCTTT
>TRBJ2-7|TRBD2|16|TRBV7-2
CASSPKRRSSGYEQYF
TGTGCCAGCAGCCCCAAGCGGCGGTCTAGCGGCTACGAGCAGTACTTC
>TRBJ2-3|NA|16|TRBV29-1
CSVGGAGPRNADTQYF
TGCAGCGTTGGAGGCGCGGGACCCCGAAACGCAGATACGCAGTATTTT
>TRBJ2-7|NA|14|TRBV6-5
CASNPQGPHYEQYF
TGTGCCAGCAACCCCCAGGGGCCTCACTACGAGCAGTACTTC
>TRBJ2-3|NA|13|TRBV4-2
CASSQVGGDTQYF
TGTGCCAGCAGCCAAGTCGGTGGAGATACGCAGTATTTT
>TRBJ1-6|NA|13|TRBV30
CASTGQLNSPLHF
TGTGCCTCGACCGGACAGCTTAATTCACCCCTCCACTTT
>TRBJ2-2|NA|15|TRBV18
CASSPGEGWRGELFF
TGTGCCAGCTCACCGGGAGAGGGATGGCGTGGGGAGCTGTTTTTT
>TRBJ1-6|TRBD1|15|TRBV7-2
CASSLPPDRGHPLHF
TGTGCCAGCAGCTTACCTCCCGACAGGGGCCACCCCCTCCACTTT
>TRBJ1-3|TRBD1|17|TRBV15
CATSSPGQGAGGNTIYF
TGTGCCACCAGCAGTCCTGGACAGGGGGCGGGAGGAAACACCATATATTTT
>TRBJ2-1|NA|13|TRBV27
CASSGGIYNEQFF
TGTGCCAGCAGCGGCGGGATCTACAATGAGCAGTTCTTC
>TRBJ2-7|TRBD1|14|TRBV27
CASGVTGGWAEQYF
TGTGCCAGCGGGGTGACAGGGGGCTGGGCCGAGCAGTACTTC
>TRBJ1-5|NA|13|TRBV6-5
CASSYAAAAAQHF
TGTGCCAGCAGTTACGCCGCGGCGGCGGCCCAGCATTTT
>TRBJ1-3|NA|14|TRBV5-1
CASSLGTLGNTIYF
TGCGCCAGCAGCCTAGGGACACTCGGAAACACCATATATTTT
>TRBJ1-2|TRBD1|14|TRBV6-1
CASRWDRVNYGYTF
TGTGCCAGCAGGTGGGACAGGGTTAACTATGGCTACACCTTC
>TRBJ2-1|TRBD2|15|TRBV15
CATSVGAGAPSEQFF
TGTGCCACCAGCGTGGGAGCGGGAGCTCCGAGTGAGCAGTTCTTC
>TRBJ2-7|NA|15|TRBV19
CASTKRLGSYNEQYF
TGTGCCAGTACCAAACGGCTTGGTAGCTACAACGAGCAGTACTTC
>TRBJ1-1|NA|11|TRBV20-1
CSVPRETEAFF
TGCAGTGTACCGCGTGAAACTGAAGCTTTCTTT
>TRBJ2-7|TRBD2|16|TRBV7-9
CASSLVAGGLNYEQYF
TGTGCCAGCAGCTTAGTAGCGGGGGGCCTCAATTACGAGCAGTACTTC
>TRBJ2-7|NA|15|TRBV9
CASSPPAGGSYEQYF
TGTGCCAGCAGCCCCCCGGCGGGCGGCTCCTACGAGCAGTACTTC
>TRBJ2-6|NA|16|TRBV28
CASIPQRGTGANVLTF
TGTGCCAGCATACCCCAACGGGGGACCGGGGCCAACGTCCTGACTTTC
>TRBJ2-2|TRBD1|17|TRBV10-1
CASSDGYKTGKAGELFF
TGCGCCAGCAGTGATGGTTATAAGACAGGGAAAGCCGGGGAGCTGTTTTTT
>TRBJ2-1|NA|14|TRBV28
CASRGSLADNEQFF
TGTGCCAGCAGGGGTTCGTTAGCGGACAATGAGCAGTTCTTC
>TRBJ2-7|TRBD2|18|TRBV10-2
CASSESPLQTSSPYEQYF
TGCGCCAGCAGTGAGTCGCCCCTCCAGACTAGCTCCCCCTACGAGCAGTACTTC
>TRBJ2-6|TRBD1|15|TRBV30
CAGGQGLAGANVLTF
TGTGCCGGGGGACAGGGGCTGGCTGGGGCCAACGTCCTGACTTTC
>TRBJ2-7|NA|12|TRBV4-1
CASGGFGSEQYF
TGCGCCTCTGGCGGGTTCGGCTCCGAGCAGTACTTC
>TRBJ1-1|NA|13|TRBV29-1
CSVRGWGNTEAFF
TGCAGCGTGAGGGGGTGGGGGAACACTGAAGCTTTCTTT